This T cell receptor (beta chain) was sequenced during a study of Ad26.COV2.S vaccination and SARS-CoV-2 variants. TCRdb keeps only in-frame clones here, not all; method: immunoSEQ multiplex PCR. The sample records 500,000 or so clones, around 85% being singletons. The treatment here: about 20 received Ad26.COV2.S at low or high dose, single or two shots; 5 received placebo; per-sample allocation not given. Each sample was drawn 63 days after the first injection (of vaccine or placebo). Comment on this clone: A junction boundary mismatches the germline segment, possibly from a read error.

The CDR3 totals 9 residues. In germline, CDR1 is SGHTA, CDR2 FQGTGA. The TCR was taken from a person between 18 and 65 years old who received the Ad26.COV2.S COVID-19 vaccine or a placebo. The material sequenced was peripheral blood, taken in a trial of Ad26.COV2.S vaccine versus placebo. The V gene is TRBV7-3, the J gene TRBJ2-1; D is perhaps TRBD2 (5 bases). CDR3 sequence (DNA): TGTGCCAGCAGCCAGACGCGGGTCTTC. Translated: CASSQTRVF.